These T cell receptor beta chains were read from a single sample in a study of blood T cell repertoires in COVID-19. Only in-frame clones appear in the TCRdb table, and some are missing; sequencing was by immunoSEQ multiplex PCR. This sample carries roughly 330,000 clones, under 90% of them seen once, and the ten largest clones take more than 9%. The sample comprised PBMCs or T cells enriched from blood (not recorded which). These receptors were collected from a woman younger than 30 who had recovered from COVID-19. CDR3s include the opening cysteine and the closing phenylalanine or tryptophan. A D gene is named only where the DNA matches it firmly. Clone size is stated in some rows and not others, as once, few, many or a class when expanded.

NA NA TRBJ1-6 TRBV2 CASSEGGFSYNSPLHF TGTGCCAGCAGTGAAGGCGGCTTCTCCTATAATTCACCCCTCCACTTT
NA NA TRBJ1-5 TRBV6-6 CASSQAPGIRNQPQHF TGTGCCAGCAGCCAAGCCCCTGGTATACGCAATCAGCCCCAGCATTTT
NA NA TRBJ2-1 TRBV19 CASSIAGSSYNEQFF TGTGCCAGTAGTATTGCGGGGAGCTCCTACAATGAGCAGTTCTTC
NA TRBD1 TRBJ1-1 TRBV5-1 CASSLGGQKNTEAFF TGCGCCAGCAGCTTGGGGGGACAGAAGAACACTGAAGCTTTCTTT
NA NA TRBJ1-5 TRBV24-1 CATSSDINSNQPQHF TGTGCCACCAGTTCCGACATCAATAGCAATCAGCCCCAGCATTTT
NA TRBD1 TRBJ1-6 TRBV3-1/TRBV3-2 CASSQGTASYNSPLHF TGTGCCAGCAGCCAGGGGACAGCTAGCTATAATTCACCCCTCCACTTT
NA TRBD2 TRBJ2-7 TRBV28 CASSPSGRANEQYF TGTGCCAGCAGTCCAAGCGGGAGGGCCAACGAGCAGTACTTC
NA NA TRBJ1-3 TRBV6-5 CASSSLSGNTIYF TGTGCCAGCAGTTCCCTCTCTGGAAACACCATATATTTT
NA NA TRBJ2-4 TRBV2 CASSRQYIQYF TGTGCCAGCTCACGACAGTACATTCAGTACTTC
NA NA TRBJ1-1 TRBV7-6 CASSRRVGGLNTEAFF TGTGCCAGCAGCCGACGCGTGGGGGGGCTGAACACTGAAGCTTTCTTT
NA NA TRBJ1-2 TRBV6-1 CASSDVSGIYGYTF TGTGCCAGCAGTGATGTTTCCGGGATCTATGGCTACACCTTC
NA NA TRBJ1-3 TRBV7-9 CASSLNPHSGNTIYF TGTGCCAGCAGCTTAAATCCCCACTCTGGAAACACCATATATTTT
NA TRBD2 TRBJ2-1 TRBV27 CASSLALLAGYNEQFF TGTGCCAGCAGTTTAGCTCTCCTAGCGGGCTACAATGAGCAGTTCTTC
NA NA TRBJ2-5 TRBV3-1/TRBV3-2 CASSQDWAGQETQYF TGTGCCAGCAGCCAAGATTGGGCAGGCCAAGAGACCCAGTACTTC
few NA TRBJ2-1 TRBV19 CASSTTSPGYNEQFF TGTGCCAGTAGTACTACTAGTCCGGGGTACAATGAGCAGTTCTTC
NA NA TRBJ1-3 TRBV6-5 CASSYQARGLRNTIYF TGTGCCAGCAGTTACCAAGCGAGGGGGTTGAGAAACACCATATATTTT
NA NA TRBJ1-4 TRBV5-1 CASSLGGGAGTEKLFF TGCGCCAGCAGCTTAGGGGGGGGCGCTGGTACCGAAAAACTGTTTTTT
NA NA TRBJ2-3 TRBV18 CASSPLQSGFTDTQYF TGTGCCAGCTCACCCTTGCAATCGGGATTCACAGATACGCAGTATTTT
NA TRBD2 TRBJ2-1 TRBV24-1 CATSDLGSSGDNEQFF TGTGCCACCAGTGATTTAGGGTCTAGCGGGGACAATGAGCAGTTCTTC
NA NA TRBJ2-1 TRBV24-1 CATSEYHNEQFF TGTGCCACCAGTGAATATCACAATGAGCAGTTCTTC
NA TRBD1 TRBJ1-1 TRBV5-5 CASSLAEGAAFF TGTGCCAGCAGCTTGGCCGAGGGGGCGGCTTTCTTT
NA TRBD2 TRBJ2-1 TRBV4-1 CASSQDRALAFDEQFF TGCGCCAGCAGCCAAGACAGAGCACTAGCGTTCGATGAGCAGTTCTTC
NA NA TRBJ1-1 TRBV9 CASSVSGASEAFF TGTGCCAGCAGCGTAAGTGGAGCCTCTGAAGCTTTCTTT
NA NA TRBJ1-3 TRBV7-8 CASSLARLGGGNTIYF TGTGCCAGCAGCTTAGCCAGACTGGGTGGGGGGAACACCATATATTTT
NA NA TRBJ2-1 TRBV2 CASSSILTSGEQFF TGTGCCAGCAGTTCTATACTCACCTCGGGGGAGCAGTTCTTC
NA NA TRBJ1-1 TRBV7-9 CASSLQGGDTEAFF TGTGCCAGCAGCCTACAGGGAGGGGACACTGAAGCTTTCTTT
NA NA TRBJ2-7 TRBV5-1 CASSLELGSYEQYF TGCGCCAGCAGCTTGGAGCTTGGCTCCTACGAGCAGTACTTC
NA NA TRBJ2-3 TRBV6-4 CASSEDGGSTDTQYF TGTGCCAGCAGTGAAGACGGCGGGAGCACAGATACGCAGTATTTT
once TRBD2 TRBJ2-5 TRBV27 CASRTTSGNRKETQYF TGTGCCAGCAGAACGACTAGCGGGAACCGCAAGGAGACCCAGTACTTC
NA NA TRBJ1-2 TRBV29-1 CSAKIQNGYTF TGCAGCGCTAAGATACAGAATGGCTACACCTTC
NA TRBD1 TRBJ1-2 TRBV5-1 CASSLDPLGQGGYGYTF TGCGCCAGCAGCTTGGATCCCCTGGGACAGGGAGGCTATGGCTACACCTTC
NA TRBD1 TRBJ2-7 TRBV2 CASSGDQGAKYF TGTGCCAGCAGTGGAGATCAGGGGGCTAAGTACTTC
once TRBD2 TRBJ2-7 TRBV7-8 CASSQGTSGELYEQYF TGTGCCAGCAGCCAGGGGACTAGCGGAGAGCTCTACGAGCAGTACTTC
NA NA TRBJ2-3 TRBV19 CASSSNRDFPDTQYF TGTGCCAGTAGCTCTAACCGGGACTTCCCAGATACGCAGTATTTT
NA TRBD2 TRBJ2-5 TRBV11-2 CASRREGLEGWIWETQYF TGTGCCAGCAGACGAGAGGGACTAGAAGGTTGGATTTGGGAGACCCAGTACTTC
NA NA TRBJ2-3 TRBV4-1 CASSQEGASTDTQYF TGCGCCAGCAGCCAAGAGGGGGCGAGCACAGATACGCAGTATTTT
few NA TRBJ2-5 TRBV7-9 CASSFIIGDIQETQYF TGTGCCAGCAGCTTTATAATTGGGGACATACAAGAGACCCAGTACTTC
NA TRBD1 TRBJ1-5 TRBV12-3/TRBV12-4 CASSPQGDQPQHF TGTGCCAGCAGCCCACAGGGGGATCAGCCCCAGCATTTT
NA TRBD2 TRBJ2-1 TRBV7-3 CASSGGRALEQFF TGTGCCAGCTCCGGCGGGAGGGCCCTTGAGCAGTTCTTC
few NA TRBJ1-3 TRBV3-1/TRBV3-2 CASSPGNRGNTIYF TGTGCCAGCAGCCCCGGGAATCGGGGAAACACCATATATTTT
NA NA TRBJ1-5 TRBV2 CASSEGQGNQPQHF TGTGCCAGCAGTGAAGGGCAGGGCAATCAGCCCCAGCATTTT
NA NA TRBJ2-6 TRBV5-1 CASSAFMRAGANVLTF TGCGCCAGCAGCGCGTTTATGAGGGCTGGGGCCAACGTCCTGACTTTC
NA NA TRBJ1-2 TRBV14 CASSQDLAGDVYGYTF TGTGCCAGCAGCCAAGACCTCGCAGGGGATGTCTATGGCTACACCTTC
NA TRBD1 TRBJ1-6 TRBV5-4 CASSLVQGNSPLHF TGTGCCAGCAGCTTGGTACAGGGGAATTCACCCCTCCACTTT
NA NA TRBJ1-1 TRBV4-1 CASSQVGWTEAFF TGCGCCAGCAGCCAAGTCGGTTGGACTGAAGCTTTCTTT
NA NA TRBJ1-2 TRBV30 CAWMGEANYGYTF TGTGCCTGGATGGGGGAGGCTAACTATGGCTACACCTTC
NA TRBD1 TRBJ2-1 TRBV29-1 CSAYFRGLYNEQFF TGCAGCGCCTACTTCAGGGGGCTTTACAATGAGCAGTTCTTC
NA NA TRBJ1-5 TRBV19 CAPSPGRRPQHF TGTGCCCCTAGCCCGGGAAGACGGCCCCAGCATTTT
NA NA TRBJ1-1 TRBV18 CASSPWAGEGTEAFF TGTGCCAGCTCACCCTGGGCAGGGGAAGGGACTGAAGCTTTCTTT
NA NA TRBJ1-1 TRBV30 CAWSVLRVEDTEAFF TGTGCCTGGAGTGTACTCCGGGTAGAAGACACTGAAGCTTTCTTT
once NA TRBJ2-2 TRBV11-2 CASSPSSGNTGELFF TGTGCCAGCAGCCCTAGCTCCGGGAACACCGGGGAGCTGTTTTTT
once TRBD1 TRBJ2-2 TRBV6-1 CASSERQGNGELFF TGTGCCAGCAGTGAGCGACAGGGTAACGGGGAGCTGTTTTTT
NA NA TRBJ1-2 TRBV4-2 CASSQEGRVGGYTF TGTGCCAGCAGCCAAGAGGGCAGGGTGGGGGGCTACACCTTC
NA TRBD1 TRBJ2-1 TRBV12-5 CASGLGQGANEQFF TGTGCTAGTGGTTTGGGACAGGGGGCGAATGAGCAGTTCTTC
NA NA TRBJ2-5 TRBV7-9 CASSDVGRKETQYF TGTGCCAGCAGCGATGTAGGGAGGAAAGAGACCCAGTACTTC
NA NA TRBJ2-7 TRBV19 CASKEGGHLTYEQYF TGTGCCAGTAAAGAAGGAGGCCACCTAACCTACGAGCAGTACTTC
NA TRBD1 TRBJ2-3 TRBV7-3 CASSAQGAEADTQYF TGTGCCAGCAGCGCGCAGGGGGCGGAGGCAGATACGCAGTATTTT
NA NA TRBJ1-1 TRBV11-1 CASSFFRGGTEAFF TGTGCCAGCAGCTTTTTCCGGGGGGGAACTGAAGCTTTCTTT
NA TRBD1 TRBJ1-1 TRBV29-1 CSVERQGAEAFF TGCAGCGTTGAGCGGCAGGGGGCTGAAGCTTTCTTT